A selection of T cell receptor beta chains follows, all from one sample in a study of T cells after yellow fever vaccination. TCRdb re-analysed the 5' RACE reads in MiXCR, keeping a single row per CDR3 protein. Of 600,000 to 750,000 distinct CDR3 sequences in the sample, around 12% were seen once. This material consisted of PBMCs, taken on the day of the yellow fever booster vaccination. These receptors originate from a man aged 30 to 39 who received the YFV17D yellow fever vaccine. Each CDR3 is given with its conserved first and last residue. Fields, in order: V gene, D gene, CDR3 protein. A D gene is named only where the DNA matches it firmly.

>TRBV20-1|-
CSARAPVSYEQYF
>TRBV15|-
CATSRDLAGAYEQYF
>TRBV6-5|-
CASSYRAENQPQHF
>TRBV27|-
CASGFFGSLAFF
>TRBV29-1|TRBD1
CSVTGGGNYGYTF
>TRBV2|TRBD2
CASGTSGGTVETQYF
>TRBV20-1|-
CSAETWAEAFF
>TRBV7-9|-
CASTQSAAGELFF
>TRBV10-3|-
CAISPGSENNEQFF
>TRBV20-1|TRBD1
CSAKGSGQVAYGYTF
>TRBV12-3/TRBV12-4|-
CASNGDFSDTQYF
>TRBV7-2|TRBD2
CASSLVAGDLETQYF
>TRBV3-1|-
CASSQGGTAYEQYF
>TRBV10-2|-
CASSERVNTGELFF
>TRBV6-5|-
CASSYSWDGEETQYF
>TRBV6-5|-
CASMRRGGELFF
>TRBV5-5|-
CASSLALRNTEAFF